This is a list of T cell receptor beta chains from one sample in a study of long-term antiretroviral therapy in people with HIV. This table comes from immunoSEQ multiplex PCR, and its TCRdb copy is limited to in-frame clones, with some not included. In the table there are over 30,000 clones, about 96% of which are singletons. The specimen was unsorted PBMCs, collected 6.9 years after starting antiretroviral therapy. These receptors all stem from a man aged 30 to 39 with HIV. CDR3s include the opening cysteine and the closing phenylalanine or tryptophan. The D gene is left open where the match is weak. Size tells how often a clone was seen (once, few, many) or the class of an expanded clone, and some rows leave it out.

CDR3aa	CDR3nt	v_gene	j_gene	abundance	d_gene
CASSYRQGGTGELFF	TGTGCCAGCAGTTACAGGCAGGGTGGAACCGGGGAGCTGTTTTTT	TRBV6-5	TRBJ2-2	NA	NA
CASIPGQVDYEQYF	TGTGCCAGCATCCCGGGACAGGTGGACTACGAGCAGTACTTC	TRBV6-5	TRBJ2-7	NA	TRBD1
CASSPQENTIYF	TGTGCCAGCTCACCTCAGGAAAACACCATATATTTT	TRBV18	TRBJ1-3	NA	NA
CAWSEIFPGGYTF	TGTGCCTGGAGTGAAATCTTTCCCGGCGGCTACACCTTC	TRBV30	TRBJ1-2	once	NA
CASSRQSSGNTIYF	TGTGCCAGTAGTCGACAGAGCTCTGGAAACACCATATATTTT	TRBV19	TRBJ1-3	NA	NA
CASIRRPGQGDEKLFF	TGTGCCAGCATCCGCCGACCCGGACAGGGGGATGAAAAACTGTTTTTT	TRBV7-9	TRBJ1-4	NA	TRBD1
CASSFRAGGSTDTQYF	TGTGCCAGCAGCTTCCGGGCGGGGGGAAGCACAGATACGCAGTATTTT	TRBV7-2	TRBJ2-3	NA	TRBD2
CASSEALGANQPQHF	TGTGCCAGCAGTGAAGCTCTAGGAGCTAATCAGCCCCAGCATTTT	TRBV6-1	TRBJ1-5	NA	NA
CASSLDSFQPQHF	TGTGCCAGTAGCCTCGACAGTTTTCAGCCCCAGCATTTT	TRBV19	TRBJ1-5	NA	NA
CASSWDRAREFF	TGTGCCAGCAGCTGGGACCGGGCTCGAGAGTTCTTC	TRBV5-4	TRBJ2-1	NA	NA
CASSLAGTGFGYTF	TGTGCCAGCAGCTTAGCCGGGACAGGTTTTGGCTACACCTTC	TRBV11-1	TRBJ1-2	NA	TRBD1